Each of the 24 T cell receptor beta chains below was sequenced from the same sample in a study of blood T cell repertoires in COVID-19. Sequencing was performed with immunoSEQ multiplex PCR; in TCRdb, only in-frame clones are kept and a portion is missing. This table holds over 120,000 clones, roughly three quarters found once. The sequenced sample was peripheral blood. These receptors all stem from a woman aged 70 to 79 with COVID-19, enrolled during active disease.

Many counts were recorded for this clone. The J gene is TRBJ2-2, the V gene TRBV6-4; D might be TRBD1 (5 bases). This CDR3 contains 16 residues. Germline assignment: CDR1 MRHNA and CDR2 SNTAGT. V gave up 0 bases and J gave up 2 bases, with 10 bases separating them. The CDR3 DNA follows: TGTGCCAGCAGTGACTCGGGCAGGGAAAACACCGGGGAGCTGTTTTTT. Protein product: CASSDSGRENTGELFF.

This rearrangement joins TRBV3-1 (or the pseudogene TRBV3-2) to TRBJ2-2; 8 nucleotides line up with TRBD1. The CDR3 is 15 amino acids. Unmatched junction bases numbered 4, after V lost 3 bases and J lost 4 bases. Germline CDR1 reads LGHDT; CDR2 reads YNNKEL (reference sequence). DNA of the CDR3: TGTGCCAGCAGCCACCGGACAGGGATCACCGGGGAGCTGTTTTTT. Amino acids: CASSHRTGITGELFF.

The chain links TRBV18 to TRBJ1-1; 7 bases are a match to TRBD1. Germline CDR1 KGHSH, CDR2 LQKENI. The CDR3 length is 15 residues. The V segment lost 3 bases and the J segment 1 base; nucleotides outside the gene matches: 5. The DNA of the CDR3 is TGTGCCAGCTCACCCCCGACAGGGCCGAACACTGAAGCTTTCTTT. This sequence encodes CASSPPTGPNTEAFF. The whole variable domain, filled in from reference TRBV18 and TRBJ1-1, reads NAGVMQNPRHLVRRRGQEARLRCSPMKGHSHVYWYRQLPEEGLKFMVYLQKENIIDESGMPKERFSAEFPKEGPSILRIQQVVRGDSAAYFCASSPPTGPNTEAFFGQGTRLTVV.

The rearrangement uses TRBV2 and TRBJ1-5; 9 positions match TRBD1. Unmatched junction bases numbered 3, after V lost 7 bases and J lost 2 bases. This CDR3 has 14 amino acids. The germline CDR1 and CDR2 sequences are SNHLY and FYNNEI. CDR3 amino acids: CASKRTGGNQPQHF. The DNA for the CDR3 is TGTGCCAGCAAGAGGACAGGGGGCAATCAGCCCCAGCATTTT.

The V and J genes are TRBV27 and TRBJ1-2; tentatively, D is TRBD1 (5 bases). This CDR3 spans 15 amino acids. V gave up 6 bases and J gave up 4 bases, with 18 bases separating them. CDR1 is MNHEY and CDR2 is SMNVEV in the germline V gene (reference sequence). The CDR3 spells CASSLTGSSIYGYTF. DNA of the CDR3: TGTGCCAGCAGCCTCACAGGTTCTTCCATCTATGGCTACACCTTC.

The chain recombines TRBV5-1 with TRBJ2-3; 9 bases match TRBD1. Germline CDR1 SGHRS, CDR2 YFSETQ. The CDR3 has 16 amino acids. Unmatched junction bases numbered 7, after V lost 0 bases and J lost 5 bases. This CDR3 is CASSLGGTGYKDTQYF. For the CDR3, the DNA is TGCGCCAGCAGCTTGGGCGGGACAGGGTACAAAGATACGCAGTATTTT.

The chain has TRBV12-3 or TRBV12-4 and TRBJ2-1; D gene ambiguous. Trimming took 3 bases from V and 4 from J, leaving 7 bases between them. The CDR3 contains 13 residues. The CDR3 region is CASSFAIYNEQFF. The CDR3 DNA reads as TGTGCCAGCAGTTTTGCTATATACAATGAGCAGTTCTTC.

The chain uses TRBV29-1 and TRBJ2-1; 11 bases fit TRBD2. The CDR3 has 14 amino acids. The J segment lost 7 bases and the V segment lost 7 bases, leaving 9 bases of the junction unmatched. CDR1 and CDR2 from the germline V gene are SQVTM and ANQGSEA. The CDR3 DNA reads TGCAGCGGCTCCCTAGCGGGGGGTGGGAATGAGCAGTTCTTC. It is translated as CSGSLAGGGNEQFF.

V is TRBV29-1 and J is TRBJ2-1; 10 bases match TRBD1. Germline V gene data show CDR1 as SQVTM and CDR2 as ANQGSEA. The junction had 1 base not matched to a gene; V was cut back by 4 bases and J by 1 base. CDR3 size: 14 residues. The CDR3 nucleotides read TGCAGCGTTGGGGGACAGGGGTCCTACAATGAGCAGTTCTTC. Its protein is CSVGGQGSYNEQFF.

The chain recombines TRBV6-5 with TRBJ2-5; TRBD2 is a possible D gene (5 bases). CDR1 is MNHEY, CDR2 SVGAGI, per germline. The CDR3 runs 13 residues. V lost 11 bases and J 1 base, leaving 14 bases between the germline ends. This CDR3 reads CACYRGGQETQYF. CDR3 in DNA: TGTGCCTGCTACCGCGGAGGCCAAGAGACCCAGTACTTC.

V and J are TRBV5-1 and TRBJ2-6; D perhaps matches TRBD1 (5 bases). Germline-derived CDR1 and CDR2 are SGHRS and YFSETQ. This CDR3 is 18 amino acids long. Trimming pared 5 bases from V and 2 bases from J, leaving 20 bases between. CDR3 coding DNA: TGCGCCAGCAGGGGAAACCGGACACCTCGGGCTGGGGCCAACGTCCTGACTTTC. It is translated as CASRGNRTPRAGANVLTF.

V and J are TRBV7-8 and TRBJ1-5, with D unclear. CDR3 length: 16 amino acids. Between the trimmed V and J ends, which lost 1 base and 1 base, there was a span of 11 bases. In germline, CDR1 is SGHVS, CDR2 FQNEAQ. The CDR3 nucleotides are TGTGCCAGCAGCTTAGATGGCCCCGGGAGCAATCAGCCCCAGCATTTT. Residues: CASSLDGPGSNQPQHF.

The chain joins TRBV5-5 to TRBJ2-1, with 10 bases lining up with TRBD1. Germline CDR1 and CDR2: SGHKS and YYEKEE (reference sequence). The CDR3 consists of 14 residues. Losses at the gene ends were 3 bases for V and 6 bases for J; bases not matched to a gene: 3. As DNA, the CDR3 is TGTGCCAGCAGCTCGGGGACAGGGGTCAATGAGCAGTTCTTC. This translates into CASSSGTGVNEQFF. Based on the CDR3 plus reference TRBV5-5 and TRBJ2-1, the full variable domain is DAGVTQSPTHLIKTRGQQVTLRCSPISGHKSVSWYQQVLGQGPQFIFQYYEKEERGRGNFPDRFSARQFPNYSSELNVNALLLGDSALYLCASSSGTGVNEQFFGPGTRLTVL.

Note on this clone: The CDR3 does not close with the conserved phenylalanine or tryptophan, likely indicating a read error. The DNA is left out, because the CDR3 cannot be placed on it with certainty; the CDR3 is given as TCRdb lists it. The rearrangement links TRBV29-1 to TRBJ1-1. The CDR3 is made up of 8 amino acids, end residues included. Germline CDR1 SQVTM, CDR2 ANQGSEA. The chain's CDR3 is CSVPGGFM.

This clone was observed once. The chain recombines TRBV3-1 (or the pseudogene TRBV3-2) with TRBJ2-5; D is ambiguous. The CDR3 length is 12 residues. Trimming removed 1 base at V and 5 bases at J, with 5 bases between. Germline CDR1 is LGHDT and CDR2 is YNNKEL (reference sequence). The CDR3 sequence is CASSQGDETQYF. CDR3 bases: TGTGCCAGCAGCCAAGGAGATGAGACCCAGTACTTC.

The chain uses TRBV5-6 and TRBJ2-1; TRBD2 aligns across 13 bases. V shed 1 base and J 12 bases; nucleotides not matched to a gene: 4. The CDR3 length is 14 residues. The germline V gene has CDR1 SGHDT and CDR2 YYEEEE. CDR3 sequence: CASSLPLAGGLQFF. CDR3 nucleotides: TGTGCCAGCAGCTTGCCACTAGCGGGGGGGCTGCAGTTCTTC.

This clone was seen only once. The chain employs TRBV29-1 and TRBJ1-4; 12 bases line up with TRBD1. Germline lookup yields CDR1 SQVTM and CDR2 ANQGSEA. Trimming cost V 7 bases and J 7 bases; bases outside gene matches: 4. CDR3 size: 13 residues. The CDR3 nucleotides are TGCAGCGCTGGGACAGGGGGCAGTGAAAAACTGTTTTTT. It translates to CSAGTGGSEKLFF.

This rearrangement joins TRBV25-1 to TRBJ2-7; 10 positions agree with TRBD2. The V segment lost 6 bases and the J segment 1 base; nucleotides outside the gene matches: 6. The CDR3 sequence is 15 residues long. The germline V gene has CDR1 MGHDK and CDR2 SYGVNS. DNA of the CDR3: TGTGCCAGCAGGGATAGCGGGGGGTCTTCCTACGAGCAGTACTTC. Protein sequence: CASRDSGGSSYEQYF.

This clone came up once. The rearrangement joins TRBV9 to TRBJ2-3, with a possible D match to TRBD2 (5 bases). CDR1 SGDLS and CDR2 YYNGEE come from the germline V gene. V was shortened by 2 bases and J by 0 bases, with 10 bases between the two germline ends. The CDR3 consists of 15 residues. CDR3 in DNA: TGTGCCAGCAGCGTTACTAGTACTAGCACAGATACGCAGTATTTT. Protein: CASSVTSTSTDTQYF.

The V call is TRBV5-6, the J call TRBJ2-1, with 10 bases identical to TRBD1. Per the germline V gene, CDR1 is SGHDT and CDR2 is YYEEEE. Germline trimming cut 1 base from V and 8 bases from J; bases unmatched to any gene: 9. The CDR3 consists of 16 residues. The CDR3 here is CASSLNRGQGSHEQFF. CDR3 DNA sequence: TGTGCCAGCAGCTTGAATAGGGGACAGGGGTCCCATGAGCAGTTCTTC.

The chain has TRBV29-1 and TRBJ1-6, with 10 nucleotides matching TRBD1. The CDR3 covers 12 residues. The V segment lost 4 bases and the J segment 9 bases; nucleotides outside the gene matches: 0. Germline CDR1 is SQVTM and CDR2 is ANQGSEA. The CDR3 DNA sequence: TGCAGCGTTGGGGACAGGGGTTCACCCCTCCACTTT. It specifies CSVGDRGSPLHF. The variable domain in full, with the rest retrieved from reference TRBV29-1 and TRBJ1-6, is SAVISQKPSRDICQRGTSLTIQCQVDSQVTMMFWYRQQPGQSLTLIATANQGSEATYESGFVIDKFPISRPNLTFSTLTVSNMSPEDSSIYLCSVGDRGSPLHFGNGTRLTVT.

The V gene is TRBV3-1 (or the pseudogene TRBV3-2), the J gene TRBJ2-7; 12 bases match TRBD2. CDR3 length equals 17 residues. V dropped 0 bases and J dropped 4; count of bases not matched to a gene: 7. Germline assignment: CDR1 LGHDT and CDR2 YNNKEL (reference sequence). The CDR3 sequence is CASSQEGGTSGLYEQYF. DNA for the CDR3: TGTGCCAGCAGCCAAGAGGGGGGGACTAGCGGGCTTTACGAGCAGTACTTC.

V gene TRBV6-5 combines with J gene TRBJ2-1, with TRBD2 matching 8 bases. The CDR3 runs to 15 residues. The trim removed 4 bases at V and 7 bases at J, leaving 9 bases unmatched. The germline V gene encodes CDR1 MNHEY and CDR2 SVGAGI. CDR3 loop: CASSSGTRTVNEQFF. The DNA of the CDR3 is TGTGCCAGCAGTTCGGGGACTAGGACCGTAAATGAGCAGTTCTTC.

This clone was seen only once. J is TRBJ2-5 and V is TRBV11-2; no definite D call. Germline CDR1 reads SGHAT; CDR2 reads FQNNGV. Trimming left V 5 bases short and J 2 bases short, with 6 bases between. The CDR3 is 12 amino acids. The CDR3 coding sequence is TGTGCCAGCAGCCACGCGCAAGAGACCCAGTACTTC. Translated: CASSHAQETQYF.